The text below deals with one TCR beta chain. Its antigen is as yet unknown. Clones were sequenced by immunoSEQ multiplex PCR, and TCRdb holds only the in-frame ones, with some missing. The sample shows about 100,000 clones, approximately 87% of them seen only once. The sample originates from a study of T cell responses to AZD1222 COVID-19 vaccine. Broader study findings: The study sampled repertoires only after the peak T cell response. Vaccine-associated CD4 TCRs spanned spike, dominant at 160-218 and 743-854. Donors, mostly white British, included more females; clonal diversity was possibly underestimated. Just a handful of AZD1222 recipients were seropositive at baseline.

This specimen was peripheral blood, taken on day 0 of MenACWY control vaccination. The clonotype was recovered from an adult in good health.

CDR3 coding DNA: TGTGCCAGCAGCTTAGCGGGTAGCTCGGAGACCCAGTACTTC. Translated: CASSLAGSSETQYF. The chain is built from TRBV7-2 and TRBJ2-5; D not certain. Germline CDR1 is SGHTA and CDR2 is FQGNSA. The CDR3 length is 14 residues. The germline V and J ends were trimmed by 0 bases and 5 bases, with 10 bases remaining between them.